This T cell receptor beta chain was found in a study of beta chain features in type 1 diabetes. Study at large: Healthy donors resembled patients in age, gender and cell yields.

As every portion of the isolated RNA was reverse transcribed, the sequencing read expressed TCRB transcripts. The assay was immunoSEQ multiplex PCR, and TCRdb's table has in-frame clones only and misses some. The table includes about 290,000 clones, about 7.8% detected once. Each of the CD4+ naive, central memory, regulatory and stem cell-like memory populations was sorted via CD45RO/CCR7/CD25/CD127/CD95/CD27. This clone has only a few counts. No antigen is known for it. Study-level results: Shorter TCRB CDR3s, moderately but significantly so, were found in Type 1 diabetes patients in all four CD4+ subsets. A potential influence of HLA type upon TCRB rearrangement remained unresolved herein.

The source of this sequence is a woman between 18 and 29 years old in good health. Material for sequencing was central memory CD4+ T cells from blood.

In DNA form, the CDR3 reads TGTGCCAGCAGCTTAGACTACGGCTCCTACGAGCAGTACTTC. This codes for CASSLDYGSYEQYF. The rearrangement uses TRBV7-8 and TRBJ2-7; D is unresolved. CDR3 length: 14 residues. Trimming cost V 1 base and J 0 bases, with 7 bases left between them. The germline V gene encodes CDR1 SGHVS and CDR2 FQNEAQ.